The 21 T cell receptor beta chains below were found in one sample sequenced in a study of T cells after yellow fever vaccination. MiXCR, run by TCRdb on the 5' RACE reads, gives a single entry per CDR3 protein. Of 250,000 or so distinct CDR3 sequences in the sample, approximately 3.8% were seen once. Sequencing was performed on PBMCs, taken 15 days after the yellow fever booster vaccination. Every receptor here comes from a man younger than 35 who received the YFV17D yellow fever vaccine.

This clonotype was seen repeatedly, ten times or more. The chain employs TRBV7-9 and TRBJ2-2, with no clear D. This CDR3 has 13 amino acids. Germline V CDR1 and CDR2: SEHNR, FQNEAQ (reference sequence). Trimming shortened V by 3 bases and J by 4 bases, and 6 bases separated the two germline ends. Here the CDR3 reads CASSLQPTGELFF. DNA for the CDR3: TGTGCCAGCAGCTTGCAGCCCACCGGGGAGCTGTTTTTT.

The chain is built from TRBV19 and TRBJ1-5; D remains ambiguous. Trimming took 3 bases from V and 6 from J, leaving 15 bases between them. The CDR3 extends over 15 amino acids. Germline V gives CDR1 LNHDA, CDR2 SQIVND (reference sequence). The CDR3 DNA is TGTGCCAGTAGTATTGAGTTTGTGGGAGGTCAGCCCCAGCATTTT. It translates to CASSIEFVGGQPQHF.

The table lists this clonotype with many counts. The chain recombines TRBV7-2 with TRBJ2-1, with a tentative D call TRBD2 (6 bases). V was trimmed by 3 bases and J by 0 bases, leaving 12 bases between them. The CDR3 totals 16 residues. Looked up from germline, CDR1 is SGHTA and CDR2 is FQGNSA. In nucleotides, the CDR3 is TGTGCCAGCAGCTTTCCCACTAGCAGCTCCTACAATGAGCAGTTCTTC. Translated, it gives CASSFPTSSSYNEQFF.

In its sample, this clonotype was seen many times. The V call is TRBV5-1, the J call TRBJ2-3; no reliable D call. Germline V gene data show CDR1 as SGHRS and CDR2 as YFSETQ. The CDR3 has 16 residues. The V gene lost 1 base and the J gene lost 0 bases, with 12 bases spanning the gap. The CDR3 loop is CASSLFTASSTDTQYF. The CDR3 region has the DNA TGCGCCAGCAGCTTGTTTACGGCATCTAGCACAGATACGCAGTATTTT.

This clonotype was observed many times. The rearrangement joins TRBV7-9 to TRBJ2-1, with TRBD2 matching 9 bases. CDR3 length: 16 residues. Germline loops: CDR1 SEHNR, CDR2 FQNEAQ (reference sequence). After removal of 1 base from V and 6 bases from J, the junction contained 7 bases not matched to a gene. The CDR3 sequence is CASSLVVLAGTNEQFF. The CDR3 bases are TGTGCCAGCAGCTTAGTTGTGCTAGCGGGAACCAATGAGCAGTTCTTC.

This clonotype was detected ten times or more. This chain joins TRBV28 and TRBJ1-5, with 7 nucleotides matching TRBD1. Germline values: CDR1 MDHEN, CDR2 SYDVKM. V shed 7 bases and J 4 bases; nucleotides not matched to a gene: 7. This CDR3 has 14 amino acids. The chain's CDR3 is CASNAGGWNQPQHF. The DNA of the CDR3 is TGTGCCAGCAATGCAGGGGGTTGGAATCAGCCCCAGCATTTT.

Ten or more counts support this clonotype. This chain joins TRBV6-2 or TRBV6-3 and TRBJ1-4; no clear D gene. Trimming cost V 7 bases and J 0 bases, with 12 bases left between them. CDR1 MNHEY and CDR2 SVGEGT come from the germline V gene. The CDR3 covers 15 residues. CDR3 sequence reads: CASTSGVTTNEKLFF. The DNA for the CDR3 is TGTGCCAGCACGTCGGGAGTGACAACTAATGAAAAACTGTTTTTT.

In this sample, this clonotype turned up many times. The chain carries TRBV7-2 and TRBJ1-4; 8 bases fit TRBD1. Germline trimming cut 5 bases from V and 6 bases from J; bases unmatched to any gene: 11. CDR1 SGHTA and CDR2 FQGNSA come from the germline V gene. The CDR3 is made up of 16 amino acids. The CDR3 region is CASSLDPGQVYEKLFF. CDR3 nucleotides: TGTGCCAGCAGCCTAGATCCGGGACAGGTCTATGAAAAACTGTTTTTT.

This clonotype was observed many times. The V and J genes are TRBV12-3 or TRBV12-4 and TRBJ1-5; unclear D gene. The CDR3 extends over 12 amino acids. The V end lost 2 bases, the J end lost 6 bases, and 5 bases lay between the germline ends. In nucleotides, the CDR3 is TGTGCCAGCAGTTTATATCTTCAGCCCCAGCATTTT. This translates into CASSLYLQPQHF.

This clonotype occurred many times. This rearrangement joins TRBV4-1 to TRBJ2-7; no clear D gene. V was trimmed by 1 base and J by 7 bases, leaving 11 bases between them. CDR1 MGHRA and CDR2 YSYEKL come from the germline V gene. CDR3 length: 13 residues. The DNA of the CDR3 is TGCGCCAGCAGCCAAGTTGGGGTTGGGGAGCAGTACTTC. This translates into CASSQVGVGEQYF.

This clonotype was seen repeatedly, ten times or more. The CDR3 does not close with the conserved phenylalanine or tryptophan, likely indicating a read error. Because the CDR3's place on the DNA is in doubt, the DNA is left out and the CDR3 is given as listed by TCRdb. The J gene is TRBJ2-5, the V gene TRBV7-8; TRBD2 reflects the table's D call only, with no check against the DNA. The germline V gene has CDR1 SGHVS and CDR2 FQNEAQ. The CDR3 has 13 residues if both end residues are counted. The CDR3 sequence: CASRSSTSDPGLV.

At least ten counts were recorded for this clonotype. V usage is TRBV5-1 and J usage is TRBJ2-6; D is perhaps TRBD1 (6 bases). Trimming took 1 base from V and 0 from J, leaving 14 bases between them. Per germline, CDR1 SGHRS and CDR2 YFSETQ. CDR3 length: 18 amino acids. The CDR3 DNA reads TGCGCCAGCAGCTTGACCCCAGACAGGCACTCTGGGGCCAACGTCCTGACTTTC. Translated, it gives CASSLTPDRHSGANVLTF.

This clonotype has ten or more counts. J is TRBJ2-5 and V is TRBV7-2, with TRBD2 as a possible D gene (6 bases). The germline V and J ends were trimmed by 6 bases and 0 bases, with 11 bases remaining between them. Germline V gives CDR1 SGHTA, CDR2 FQGNSA. The length of the CDR3 is 14 residues. The CDR3 region has the DNA TGTGCCAGCAGGAACCGGGACTACCAAGAGACCCAGTACTTC. As protein: CASRNRDYQETQYF.

This clonotype was found many times. V gene TRBV7-2 combines with J gene TRBJ1-2; 7 bases are a match to TRBD1. Germline values: CDR1 SGHTA, CDR2 FQGNSA. This CDR3 contains 17 residues. Trimming cost V 1 base and J 3 bases; bases outside gene matches: 11. CDR3 DNA: TGTGCCAGCAGCTTAGGAGGGACAGTACCTGATCACTATGGCTACACCTTC. It is translated as CASSLGGTVPDHYGYTF.

This clonotype was observed at least ten times. The genes are TRBV7-8 and TRBJ1-3, with 8 bases that match TRBD1. V gave up 4 bases and J gave up 4 bases; unmatched junction bases: 6. Germline CDR1 reads SGHVS; CDR2 reads FQNEAQ. This CDR3 has 15 amino acids. CDR3 coding DNA: TGTGCCAGCAGCTCGACAGGGGCGGACGGAAACACCATATATTTT. Encoded protein: CASSSTGADGNTIYF.

This clonotype was picked up many times. The chain employs TRBV4-1 and TRBJ2-3, with TRBD1 matching 8 bases. Germline V CDR1 and CDR2: MGHRA, YSYEKL. The length of the CDR3 is 15 residues. The junction had 7 bases not matched to a gene; V was cut back by 1 base and J by 7 bases. The CDR3 DNA reads as TGCGCCAGCAGCCAAGGATACCAGGGGGCGAATACGCAGTATTTT. Translated, it gives CASSQGYQGANTQYF.

This clonotype was seen many times. V and J are TRBV11-2 and TRBJ2-5; D uncertain. This CDR3 is built from 14 residues. Germline values: CDR1 SGHAT, CDR2 FQNNGV. V lost 2 bases and J lost 1, with 8 bases in between. CDR3 coding DNA: TGTGCCAGCAGCTTACCACTCTCCCAAGAGACCCAGTACTTC. It encodes CASSLPLSQETQYF.

In this sample, this clonotype turned up many times. The gene calls are TRBV6-2 or TRBV6-3 and TRBJ1-5; TRBD1 aligns across 7 bases. The junction had 13 bases not matched to a gene; V was cut back by 6 bases and J by 11 bases. CDR3 length: 14 residues. In germline, CDR1 is MNHEY, CDR2 SVGEGT. CDR3 residues: CASSTGQASDAQHF. The DNA of the CDR3 is TGTGCCAGCAGCACCGGACAGGCCTCGGATGCCCAGCATTTT.

This clonotype has ten or more counts. The chain combines TRBV30 with TRBJ1-3, with no clear D. The CDR3 consists of 13 residues. Trimming cost V 4 bases and J 0 bases, with 7 bases left between them. CDR1 and CDR2 from the germline V gene are GTSNPN and SVGIG (reference sequence). The CDR3 region is CAWNRNSGNTIYF. The DNA for the CDR3 is TGTGCCTGGAACCGCAACTCTGGAAACACCATATATTTT.

This clonotype was observed at least ten times. The J gene is TRBJ2-7, the V gene TRBV4-2; the D gene could be TRBD1 or TRBD2 (5 bases each). Trimming stripped 1 base from V and 0 bases from J, with 10 bases between. This CDR3 contains 15 residues. Germline V gene lookup returns CDR1 LGHNA and CDR2 YNFKEQ. The CDR3 sequence is CASSQVGTDSYEQYF. The CDR3 coding sequence is TGTGCCAGCAGCCAAGTGGGGACGGACTCCTACGAGCAGTACTTC.

This clonotype has a count of ten or more. This chain joins TRBV28 and TRBJ2-5, with a tentative D call TRBD1 (6 bases). V lost 6 bases and J 3 bases, leaving 20 bases between the germline ends. CDR1 MDHEN and CDR2 SYDVKM come from the germline V gene. The CDR3 is made up of 16 amino acids. The CDR3 reads CASSPPSYREKETQYF. The CDR3 bases are TGTGCCAGCAGCCCCCCTAGTTACAGGGAAAAAGAGACCCAGTACTTC.